The rows below give T cell receptor beta chains drawn from one sample of a study of blood T cell repertoires in COVID-19. Data came from immunoSEQ multiplex PCR; TCRdb stores just in-frame clones and leaves some out. The data hold approximately 240,000 clones, with about 86% observed a single time. The material sequenced was peripheral blood. The receptor set was obtained from a woman under 40 who had recovered from COVID-19. CDR3s include the opening cysteine and the closing phenylalanine or tryptophan. The D gene is left open where the match is weak. Clone size is shown for a subset of rows, as once, few, many or a class of expanded clone.

>-|TRBV29-1|TRBJ2-5|-
CSVAIGVETQYF
TGCAGCGTTGCAATCGGAGTGGAGACCCAGTACTTC
>-|TRBV19|TRBJ2-1|-
CASSIVSDNEQFF
TGTGCCAGTAGTATAGTAAGCGACAATGAGCAGTTCTTC
>TRBD1|TRBV6-6|TRBJ1-3|-
CASSYGTGVSGNTIYF
TGTGCCAGCAGTTACGGGACAGGAGTCTCTGGAAACACCATATATTTT
>-|TRBV6-1|TRBJ2-7|once
CASSDTGAGEQYF
TGTGCCAGCAGTGATACAGGGGCGGGGGAGCAGTACTTC
>TRBD2|TRBV3-1/TRBV3-2|TRBJ2-5|-
CASSQGVGLAGGAETQYF
TGTGCCAGCAGCCAAGGAGTGGGACTAGCGGGGGGTGCAGAGACCCAGTACTTC
>TRBD1|TRBV5-1|TRBJ1-4|once
CASSYGQGGEKLFF
TGCGCCAGCAGCTATGGACAGGGGGGAGAAAAACTGTTTTTT
>-|TRBV5-1|TRBJ1-4|-
CASSLGGYNEKLFF
TGCGCCAGCAGCTTGGGAGGATATAATGAAAAACTGTTTTTT
>-|TRBV3-1/TRBV3-2|TRBJ1-1|-
CASSQRPGEGGAFF
TGTGCCAGCAGCCAAAGGCCCGGGGAGGGTGGCGCTTTCTTT
>-|TRBV18|TRBJ1-2|-
CASSPAGLLTWNGYTF
TGTGCCAGCTCACCTGCAGGGTTGCTAACGTGGAATGGCTACACCTTC
>-|TRBV6-5|TRBJ1-5|-
CASSRTVLNQPQHF
TGTGCCAGCAGCCGGACAGTACTCAATCAGCCCCAGCATTTT
>-|TRBV9|TRBJ2-3|-
CASSVYASLETDTQYF
TGTGCCAGCAGCGTATATGCTAGTCTAGAGACAGATACGCAGTATTTT
>TRBD1|TRBV7-6|TRBJ2-7|-
CASSLSPQGAAEQYF
TGTGCCAGCAGCTTATCCCCTCAGGGGGCTGCCGAGCAGTACTTC
>-|TRBV7-9|TRBJ1-2|-
CASSLTGDGYTF
TGTGCCAGCAGCTTGACGGGGGATGGCTACACCTTC
>TRBD2|TRBV4-2|TRBJ2-7|once
CASSQDLGLRGGLAYEQYF
TGTGCCAGCAGCCAAGACCTTGGGCTGCGGGGGGGCTTGGCGTACGAGCAGTACTTC
>-|TRBV5-4|TRBJ2-4|-
CASESPGVTKNIQYF
TGTGCCAGCGAGTCTCCGGGGGTAACCAAAAACATTCAGTACTTC
>TRBD2|TRBV11-2|TRBJ2-5|-
CASSSPSGLAGSNQETQYF
TGTGCCAGCAGCTCGCCGTCGGGACTAGCGGGCAGCAACCAAGAGACCCAGTACTTC
>TRBD1|TRBV3-1/TRBV3-2|TRBJ1-2|few
CASRENRGGGYTF
TGTGCCAGCAGGGAGAACAGGGGCGGTGGCTACACCTTC
>-|TRBV5-1|TRBJ2-3|-
CASRGLSGSDTQYF
TGCGCCAGCAGAGGGTTGTCGGGGTCAGATACGCAGTATTTT
>-|TRBV29-1|TRBJ2-1|-
CSVDPNEQFF
TGCAGCGTTGATCCTAATGAGCAGTTCTTC